Below, 8 T cell receptor beta chains from the same sample are listed, as sequenced in a study of human versus mouse CDR3 diversity and MHC coevolution. The table came from immunoSEQ multiplex PCR; TCRdb's copy has only in-frame clones and leaves some out. The table records tens of thousands of clones, under 95% of them present only once. The sequenced sample was naive CD4+ T cells from blood. Stated subset: CD45RO-negative CD62L-positive naive CD4 T cells. Source of these receptors: a person between 25 and 70 years old in good health.

V gene TRBV27 combines with J gene TRBJ1-2, with 7 bases fitting TRBD1. This CDR3 has 14 residues. The V and J ends lost 5 bases and 3 bases, in that order; junction bases with no gene match: 6. CDR1 and CDR2 (germline): MNHEY, SMNVEV (reference sequence). Here the CDR3 reads CASSPRGTDYGYTF. CDR3 DNA: TGTGCCAGCAGTCCCCGCGGGACAGACTATGGCTACACCTTC.

This chain joins TRBV2 and TRBJ1-1; D ambiguous. V lost 5 bases and J 6 bases, leaving 13 bases between the germline ends. The CDR3 covers 13 residues. Germline CDR1 SNHLY, CDR2 FYNNEI. Here the CDR3 DNA reads TGTGCCAGCAGTAGTCCGGGAATTCCTGAAGCTTTCTTT. Amino acid sequence: CASSSPGIPEAFF.

There are a few counts of this clone. The V call is TRBV7-9, the J call TRBJ1-1; maybe TRBD1 (6 bases). The CDR3 is 14 amino acids. V gave up 0 bases and J gave up 3 bases, with 8 bases separating them. Germline CDR1 and CDR2: SEHNR and FQNEAQ (reference sequence). The CDR3 protein is CASSLAQGYTEAFF. The CDR3 region has the DNA TGTGCCAGCAGCTTAGCCCAGGGGTACACTGAAGCTTTCTTT.

On this clone: One end of the junction does not line up with germline, which may come from a read error. This chain joins TRBV5-1 and TRBJ1-1; 9 nucleotides agree with TRBD1. This CDR3 has 14 residues. Germline CDR1 SGHRS, CDR2 YFSETQ. CDR3 amino acids: CASSLGQGSTEAFF. In DNA form, the CDR3 reads TGCGCCAGCAGTTTGGGACAGGGAAGCACTGAAGCTTTCTTT. Full variable domain (remainder filled in from reference TRBV5-1 and TRBJ1-1): KAGVTQTPRYLIKTRGQQVTLSCSPISGHRSVSWYQQTPGQGLQFLFEYFSETQRNKGNFPGRFSGRQFSNSRSEMNVSTLELGDSALYLCASSLGQGSTEAFFGQGTRLTVV.

V is TRBV6-1 and J is TRBJ1-1; no firm D call. V lost 3 bases, J lost 2 bases, and 13 bases lay in between. The germline V gene encodes CDR1 MNHNS and CDR2 SASEGT. This CDR3 contains 15 residues. CDR3: CASSDPLFRNTEAFF. The CDR3 DNA is TGTGCCAGCAGTGATCCCCTCTTCCGTAACACTGAAGCTTTCTTT.

The chain links TRBV12-5 to TRBJ1-5; D remains unclear. CDR3 size: 14 residues. CDR1 is LGHNT, CDR2 FRNRAP, per germline. Trimming pared 5 bases from V and 0 bases from J, leaving 8 bases between. The CDR3 sequence: CASGVVNSNQPQHF. Written as DNA, the CDR3 is TGTGCTAGTGGTGTAGTGAATAGCAATCAGCCCCAGCATTTT.

V usage is TRBV10-1 and J usage is TRBJ1-2; D gene unclear. CDR3 length: 13 residues. Germline-derived CDR1 and CDR2 are WNHNN and SYGVQD (reference sequence). Trimming took off 2 bases at V and 2 bases at J, with 6 bases between the two ends. The CDR3 DNA reads TGCGCCAGCAGTGAGGCGAAAAACTATGGCTACACCTTC. It translates to CASSEAKNYGYTF.

CDR3 in amino acids: CASSQGQGNYGYTF. In DNA, the CDR3 is TGTGCCAGCAGCCAAGGACAGGGGAACTATGGCTACACCTTC. The chain uses TRBV14 and TRBJ1-2, with 8 bases lining up with TRBD1. Germline trimming cut 1 base from V and 2 bases from J; bases unmatched to any gene: 0. The CDR3 has 14 residues. Germline V lookup: CDR1 SGHDN, CDR2 FVKESK.